A selection of T cell receptor beta chains follows, all from one sample in a study of graft-versus-host responses after intestinal transplantation. Produced via immunoSEQ multiplex PCR; TCRdb's table is partial and in-frame only. The sample has about 88,000 clones, 91% seen once. For these TCRs, the target antigens are not known. The specimen was unstimulated CD4+ T cells sorted from spleen or lymph node cells, collected before transplant. Receptor source: a human donor who was the organ donor for an intestinal transplant. CDR3s leave out the opening cysteine and the closing phenylalanine or tryptophan. The order of the fields is J gene, clone size, V gene, CDR3 protein. Rows give clone size only sometimes, using once, few, many, or a class for an expanded clone.

>TRBJ2-7|-|TRBV28
ATHRYRTGVYEQY
>TRBJ1-3|-|TRBV5-1
ASRDSTGWSGNTIY
>TRBJ1-2|-|TRBV11-3
ASSLGQVERGYT
>TRBJ2-2|once|TRBV7-9
ASSLVWGLTGELF
>TRBJ2-1|-|TRBV7-6
ASSFRRGTSYNEQF
>TRBJ2-5|-|TRBV19
ASSNAEVNQETQY
>TRBJ1-2|-|TRBV25-1
ASSESSPTVLYYGYT
>TRBJ2-7|-|TRBV6-5
ASSAGSYEQY
>TRBJ1-1|-|TRBV5-4
ASSLDRDTEAF
>TRBJ2-1|-|TRBV2
ASIIFSGRQNNEQF
>TRBJ2-5|once|TRBV6-1
ASSAGPNRETQY
>TRBJ2-3|-|TRBV6-5
ASSYREAPDTQY
>TRBJ2-2|-|TRBV11-2
ASSLRGSQGANTGELF
>TRBJ1-6|-|TRBV19
ASSNGVDSPLH